A single sample is the source of the 13 T cell receptor beta chains below, sequenced in a study of T-cell memory formation after mild COVID-19. MiXCR, applied by TCRdb to the 5' RACE reads, yields one record per CDR3 protein. This table has more than 400,000 distinct CDR3 sequences, about 20% appearing once. The sequenced sample consisted of PBMCs or a T cell subset sorted from them (not recorded which). These receptors all stem from an adult woman who had mild COVID-19 (a few samples of this study predate the infection). Cell type and time point are not known.

Many counts were recorded for this clonotype. The chain combines TRBV14 with TRBJ1-4, with a weak D call TRBD1 (6 bases). Per germline, CDR1 SGHDN and CDR2 FVKESK. The CDR3 loop spans 16 amino acids. Trimming took 5 bases from V and 8 from J, leaving 21 bases between them. The CDR3 region is CASSTRTVRDGEKLFF. For the CDR3, the DNA is TGTGCCAGCAGCACTCGGACAGTACGGGATGGGGAAAAACTGTTTTTT.

This clonotype came up many times. The chain employs TRBV12-3 or TRBV12-4 and TRBJ1-4, with D unclear. The CDR3 totals 14 residues. V lost 5 bases and J 5 bases, leaving 12 bases between the germline ends. As DNA, the CDR3 is TGTGCCAGCAGTGTCGGGGAGCTAAATGAAAAACTGTTTTTT. Residues: CASSVGELNEKLFF.

The chain uses TRBV6-5 and TRBJ1-2; D may be TRBD1 (6 bases). Germline CDR1 MNHEY, CDR2 SVGAGI. The length of the CDR3 is 16 residues. Trimming removed 0 bases at V and 3 bases at J, with 14 bases between. Here the CDR3 DNA reads TGTGCCAGCAGTTACTCGAGGGGGGGCAGGGACTATGGCTACACCTTC. This codes for CASSYSRGGRDYGYTF.

The V gene is TRBV4-1, the J gene TRBJ2-5, with a weak D call TRBD2 (5 bases). The CDR3 spans 15 residues. V lost 0 bases and J 4 bases, leaving 12 bases between the germline ends. Germline V gene data show CDR1 as MGHRA and CDR2 as YSYEKL. CDR3 nucleotides: TGCGCCAGCAGCCAAGATCAAGGTCGGGGAGAGACCCAGTACTTC. Translation: CASSQDQGRGETQYF.

This clonotype showed up just a few times. The chain carries TRBV20-1 and TRBJ1-2; perhaps TRBD1 as D (6 bases). V dropped 0 bases and J dropped 3 bases, with 11 bases sitting between them. The CDR3 runs 14 residues. Germline loops: CDR1 DFQATT, CDR2 SNEGSKA (reference sequence). The CDR3 coding sequence is TGCAGTGCTAGAGACCAACAGGGATACTATGGCTACACCTTC. The encoded protein is CSARDQQGYYGYTF.

This clonotype is a singleton in its sample. The gene calls are TRBV7-8 and TRBJ2-1, with unresolved D. The CDR3 is 15 amino acids. Trimming removed 5 bases at V and 4 bases at J, with 15 bases between. Germline CDR1 reads SGHVS; CDR2 reads FQNEAQ. This chain's CDR3 is CASSPLSEWYNEQFF. The CDR3 DNA reads TGTGCCAGCAGCCCGCTATCTGAGTGGTACAATGAGCAGTTCTTC.

The V and J genes are TRBV3-1 and TRBJ2-7, with 10 bases that match TRBD2. J gave up 3 bases and V 1 base, and 6 bases lay outside the gene matches. Germline CDR1 and CDR2: LGHDT and YNNKEL (reference sequence). CDR3 length: 16 amino acids. CDR3 bases: TGTGCCAGCAGCCAAGGACTAGCGGGTGGCCTCTACGAGCAGTACTTC. The encoded protein is CASSQGLAGGLYEQYF.

The chain uses TRBV7-9 and TRBJ2-3; 10 bases align to TRBD1. The junction had 9 bases not matched to a gene; V was cut back by 6 bases and J by 3 bases. The CDR3 loop spans 16 amino acids. Germline V gene data show CDR1 as SEHNR and CDR2 as FQNEAQ (reference sequence). CDR3: CASRTSGTGETDTQYF. In nucleotides, the CDR3 is TGTGCCAGCAGGACGTCCGGGACAGGGGAGACAGATACGCAGTATTTT.

This clonotype has just a few counts. The chain combines TRBV4-3 with TRBJ2-1; D may be TRBD1 (5 bases). The CDR3 runs 15 residues. Trimming removed 1 base at V and 2 bases at J, with 9 bases between. In germline, CDR1 is LGHNA, CDR2 YSLEER. The CDR3 sequence is CASSQAQATYNEQFF. CDR3 coding DNA: TGCGCCAGCAGCCAAGCACAGGCGACCTACAATGAGCAGTTCTTC.

J is TRBJ1-1 and V is TRBV2; D might be TRBD1 (6 bases). CDR3 length: 15 amino acids. CDR1 is SNHLY and CDR2 is FYNNEI in the germline V gene. V shed 1 base and J shed 4 bases, with 13 bases lying between them. The CDR3 is CASSEVVRGSTEAFF. CDR3 DNA sequence: TGTGCCAGCAGTGAAGTGGTCAGGGGAAGCACTGAAGCTTTCTTT.

J is TRBJ2-5 and V is TRBV29-1; 7 bases are a match to TRBD1. The length of the CDR3 is 15 residues. The germline CDR1 and CDR2 sequences are SQVTM and ANQGSEA. Trimming took 0 bases from V and 3 from J; bases not matched to a gene: 7. The CDR3 DNA sequence: TGCAGCGTTGAAGAAGACAGGGTCCGTGAAGAGACCCAGTACTTC. Protein sequence: CSVEEDRVREETQYF.

In its sample, this clonotype was seen many times. The chain couples TRBV20-1 to TRBJ2-3; 8 positions agree with TRBD2. Trimming removed 3 bases from V and 1 base from J; junction bases left unmatched: 3. CDR3 length equals 14 residues. The germline V gene has CDR1 DFQATT and CDR2 SNEGSKA (reference sequence). CDR3: CSASSAGGTDTQYF. Here the CDR3 DNA reads TGCAGTGCTAGTTCAGCGGGGGGCACAGATACGCAGTATTTT.

The sample holds many counts of this clonotype. The V and J genes are TRBV5-1 and TRBJ2-1; D unclear. Deletions cut 0 bases from V and 5 bases from J, with 12 bases between. The CDR3 covers 15 residues. Germline V gene lookup returns CDR1 SGHRS and CDR2 YFSETQ. CDR3 bases: TGCGCCAGCAGCTTGGGGTCTGCGGTAAACAATGAGCAGTTCTTC. Its protein is CASSLGSAVNNEQFF.